The 21 T cell receptor beta chains given below trace back to one sample, sequenced in a study of cytomegalovirus exposure and HLA in healthy donors. Both 60 Vbeta primers and 13 Jbeta primers went into the PCR. Only in-frame clones appear in the TCRdb table, and some are missing; sequencing was by immunoSEQ multiplex PCR. The profile shows over 65,000 clones, less than 80% of them singletons. The sequenced sample was PBMCs. These TCRs come from a woman in her forties or fifties in good health and CMV-seropositive.

The rearrangement links TRBV6-5 to TRBJ1-2, with D possibly matching TRBD1 (6 bases). The germline V and J ends were trimmed by 11 bases and 4 bases, with 17 bases remaining between them. The CDR3 sequence is 13 residues long. The V gene's germline CDR1 is MNHEY and CDR2 SVGAGI. The CDR3 is CASYKGGSYGYTF. CDR3 bases: TGTGCCTCCTATAAAGGGGGAAGCTATGGCTACACCTTC.

This chain joins TRBV7-7 and TRBJ2-5; TRBD2 agrees at 12 bases. The J segment lost 0 bases and the V segment lost 5 bases, leaving 4 bases of the junction unmatched. This CDR3 is 16 amino acids long. Germline V lookup: CDR1 SSHAT, CDR2 FNYEAQ (reference sequence). The CDR3 sequence: CASSKGTSGYQETQYF. The DNA of the CDR3 is TGTGCCAGCAGCAAAGGGACTAGCGGGTACCAAGAGACCCAGTACTTC.

The chain combines TRBV9 with TRBJ1-3, with D uncertain. The V gene lost 0 bases and the J gene lost 2 bases, with 15 bases spanning the gap. The CDR3 runs to 17 residues. Germline V lookup: CDR1 SGDLS, CDR2 YYNGEE. CDR3 sequence reads: CASSVGESGTAGNTIYF. CDR3 nucleotides: TGTGCCAGCAGCGTAGGAGAGTCTGGCACAGCTGGAAACACCATATATTTT.

The V call is TRBV6-1, the J call TRBJ2-7; 8 bases are shared with TRBD1. V was pared by 0 bases and J by 10 bases, with 8 bases of the junction left unmatched. Germline CDR1 MNHNS, CDR2 SASEGT. The CDR3 consists of 14 residues. For the CDR3, the DNA is TGTGCCAGCAGTGAAGCCCTACCTGACAGGGGACAGTACGTC. It yields the protein CASSEALPDRGQYV.

The V and J genes are TRBV7-9 and TRBJ2-3, with 10 bases aligning to TRBD2. Germline V gene data show CDR1 as SEHNR and CDR2 as FQNEAQ (reference sequence). The CDR3 runs to 16 residues. The V and J ends lost 7 bases and 2 bases, in that order; junction bases with no gene match: 9. The CDR3 nucleotides read TGTGCCAGCATAGTGACTAGCGGGTTTACCACAGATACGCAGTATTTT. This encodes CASIVTSGFTTDTQYF.

This clone was seen more than once but under ten times. The genes are TRBV28 and TRBJ1-5; D not certain. Between the trimmed V and J ends, which lost 3 bases and 2 bases, there was a span of 11 bases. Germline-derived CDR1 and CDR2 are MDHEN and SYDVKM. The CDR3 runs to 15 residues. CDR3 protein: CASSLGGRGNQPQHF. The CDR3, as DNA: TGTGCCAGCAGTTTGGGAGGGAGAGGCAATCAGCCCCAGCATTTT.

This chain joins TRBV7-6 and TRBJ1-2; the match to TRBD1 covers 7 bases. V dropped 0 bases and J dropped 6; count of bases not matched to a gene: 10. The CDR3 is 16 residues long. Germline CDR1 and CDR2: SGHVS and FNYEAQ. CDR3 sequence: CASSLARGPGIHGYTF. The CDR3 DNA reads TGTGCCAGCAGCTTAGCGAGGGGGCCGGGGATACATGGCTACACCTTC.

The V and J genes are TRBV7-9 and TRBJ1-3, with D possibly being TRBD1 (5 bases). The CDR3 runs to 15 residues. V lost 5 bases, J lost 4 bases, and 15 bases lay in between. Looked up from germline, CDR1 is SEHNR and CDR2 is FQNEAQ (reference sequence). CDR3 sequence (DNA): TGTGCCAGCAGCCCTCCCCCCAGGGAAGGAAACACCATATATTTT. Translated: CASSPPPREGNTIYF. The variable domain in full, completed from reference TRBV7-9 and TRBJ1-3, reads DTGVSQNPRHKITKRGQNVTFRCDPISEHNRLYWYRQTLGQGPEFLTYFQNEAQLEKSRLLSDRFSAERPKGSFSTLEIQRTEQGDSAMYLCASSPPPREGNTIYFGEGSWLTVV.

This chain connects TRBV9 to TRBJ1-1; D not resolved. Germline V CDR1 and CDR2: SGDLS, YYNGEE. The CDR3 runs to 13 residues. With 3 bases removed from V and 1 base from J, the gap between germline ends came to 7 bases. The CDR3 nucleotides are TGTGCCAGCAGCGAAGAGCAGAACACTGAAGCTTTCTTT. This sequence encodes CASSEEQNTEAFF.

This rearrangement joins TRBV6-6 to TRBJ2-2, with no clear D. The V end lost 5 bases, the J end lost 5 bases, and 9 bases lay between the germline ends. Germline V gene data show CDR1 as MNHNY and CDR2 as SVGAGI (reference sequence). The CDR3 consists of 13 residues. The CDR3 DNA sequence: TGTGCCAGCAGTCCCCCATTGACCGGGGAGCTGTTTTTT. The encoded protein is CASSPPLTGELFF.

The CDR3 loop reads CASSLRGGGDTDTQYF. CDR3 DNA: TGTGCCAGCAGCTTGAGAGGGGGAGGGGACACAGATACGCAGTATTTT. The chain uses TRBV5-4 and TRBJ2-3, with D possibly TRBD2 on 7 matching bases. Looked up from germline, CDR1 is SGHNT and CDR2 is YYREEE (reference sequence). The CDR3 covers 16 residues. Trimming cost V 1 base and J 2 bases, with 14 bases left between them.

V and J are TRBV6-1 and TRBJ2-3; D gene ambiguous. The length of the CDR3 is 14 residues. Germline V gene sequence: CDR1 MNHNS, CDR2 SASEGT. The ends were cut back, 6 bases at V and 2 bases at J, with 12 bases in the middle. The CDR3 DNA sequence: TGTGCCAGCAGGACTGGATCGAACACAGATACGCAGTATTTT. This sequence encodes CASRTGSNTDTQYF.

The chain couples TRBV6-6 to TRBJ1-4; perhaps TRBD1 as D (5 bases). V was shortened by 0 bases and J by 8 bases, with 13 bases between the two germline ends. CDR3 length: 15 residues. CDR1 and CDR2 from the germline V gene are MNHNY and SVGAGI (reference sequence). Here the CDR3 reads CASSYSRQGGEKLFF. The DNA for the CDR3 is TGTGCCAGCAGTTACTCGAGGCAGGGAGGGGAAAAACTGTTTTTT.

The chain carries TRBV4-1 and TRBJ2-7, with no clear D. Germline V gene lookup returns CDR1 MGHRA and CDR2 YSYEKL. V shed 2 bases and J shed 3 bases, with 17 bases lying between them. This CDR3 region has 16 residues. The CDR3 coding sequence is TGCGCCAGCAGCCAATCTCAGACATCCATCTTCTACGAGCAGTACGTC. Translation: CASSQSQTSIFYEQYV.

The genes are TRBV5-4 and TRBJ2-1; the match to TRBD2 covers 10 bases. V shed 3 bases and J 4 bases; nucleotides not matched to a gene: 13. Germline V gene sequence: CDR1 SGHNT, CDR2 YYREEE (reference sequence). The CDR3 has 18 residues. DNA of the CDR3: TGTGCCAGCAGCTCCTCCTCCCGACTAGCGGGTGTATACAATGAGCAGTTCTTC. It specifies CASSSSSRLAGVYNEQFF.

CDR3 in amino acids: CASSLERTSGSTDTQYF. The CDR3 DNA follows: TGTGCCAGCAGCTTAGAACGTACTAGCGGGAGCACAGATACGCAGTATTTT. J is TRBJ2-3 and V is TRBV7-2, with 9 bases aligning to TRBD2. Germline V gene data show CDR1 as SGHTA and CDR2 as FQGNSA. The V and J ends lost 1 base and 0 bases, in that order; junction bases with no gene match: 5. CDR3 length equals 17 residues.

This chain joins TRBV11-2 and TRBJ1-2, with D unclear. The CDR3 loop spans 15 amino acids. Trimming shortened V by 1 base and J by 0 bases, and 9 bases separated the two germline ends. The germline V gene encodes CDR1 SGHAT and CDR2 FQNNGV. In DNA, the CDR3 is TGTGCCAGCAGCTTAGGGGCAGCCGCTAACTATGGCTACACCTTC. This encodes CASSLGAAANYGYTF.

Comment on this clone: A junction boundary mismatches the germline segment, possibly from a read error. The chain combines TRBV7-9 with TRBJ2-3; D gene ambiguous. The CDR3 length is 11 residues. CDR1 is SEHNR, CDR2 FQNEAQ, per germline (reference sequence). In DNA form, the CDR3 reads TGTTCCAGTAGAGACACCGATACGCAGTATTTT. Its translation: CSSRDTDTQYF.

The chain joins TRBV11-3 to TRBJ2-3; D may be TRBD2 (7 bases). The CDR3 loop spans 13 amino acids. V dropped 6 bases and J dropped 4 bases, with 11 bases sitting between them. CDR1 is SGHNT and CDR2 is YENEEA in the germline V gene. Here the CDR3 DNA reads TGTGCCAGCAGACGGGGGGCCGCAGATACGCAGTATTTT. It is translated as CASRRGAADTQYF.

This clone was counted a single time. The gene calls are TRBV6-1 and TRBJ1-2, with TRBD1 identical over 11 bases. The CDR3 runs 12 residues. The J segment lost 14 bases and the V segment lost 8 bases, leaving 10 bases of the junction unmatched. Germline CDR1 reads MNHNS; CDR2 reads SASEGT. The CDR3 sequence: CASVGTGGGGTF. DNA for the CDR3: TGTGCCAGCGTGGGGACAGGGGGAGGTGGGACCTTC.

Here the CDR3 reads CASLAGSFGEQFF. The CDR3 DNA reads TGTGCCAGCTTAGCGGGGAGTTTTGGGGAGCAGTTCTTC. This chain connects TRBV27 to TRBJ2-1, with TRBD2 matching 8 bases. This CDR3 is 13 amino acids long. V was pared by 8 bases and J by 10 bases, with 10 bases of the junction left unmatched. CDR1 and CDR2 from the germline V gene are MNHEY and SMNVEV (reference sequence).